These T cell receptor beta chains were read from a single sample in a study of T cell repertoires in cytomegalovirus infection. TCRdb passed the reads through MiXCR, listing each CDR3 protein once. This sample has over 300,000 distinct CDR3 sequences; roughly a sixth occur once, and the top ten carry 12%. Sequences were obtained from PBMCs. These receptors originate from a human donor in good health (CMV status not recorded). Some clones in this sample may be carry-over from other donors' samples. Both conserved end residues are part of each CDR3. Each record gives: J gene, V gene, clone size, D gene, CDR3 protein, CDR3 DNA. A D gene is named only where the DNA matches it firmly. Size is stated for part of the rows, as once, few or many counts, or as a class when the clone is expanded.

TRBJ2-2 TRBV5-6 many . CASTFGVSTGELFF TGTGCCAGCACCTTCGGTGTTTCTACCGGGGAGCTGTTTTTT
TRBJ1-6 TRBV3-1 . . CASSQRTNSPLHF TGTGCCAGCAGCCAACGAACCAATTCACCCCTCCACTTT
TRBJ1-6 TRBV7-3 . . CASSLSQNNSPLHF TGTGCCAGCAGCTTAAGTCAGAATAATTCACCCCTCCACTTT
TRBJ1-6 TRBV20-1 few TRBD1 CSALDRANSPLHF TGCAGTGCTCTGGACAGGGCTAATTCACCCCTCCACTTT
TRBJ2-7 TRBV10-3 many . CAISGRTGPIGSYEQYF TGTGCCATCAGTGGCCGGACCGGGCCCATCGGCTCCTACGAGCAGTACTTC
TRBJ2-2 TRBV7-2 many TRBD2 CATGGITGELFF TGTGCCACCGGGGGGATCACCGGGGAGCTGTTTTTT
TRBJ1-2 TRBV7-2 many TRBD1 CASSPSVWDSNYGYTF TGTGCCAGCAGCCCGTCTGTGTGGGACAGTAACTATGGCTACACCTTC
TRBJ2-7 TRBV10-3 few TRBD2 CAINGLAGDGEQYF TGTGCCATCAATGGACTAGCGGGTGACGGGGAGCAGTACTTC
TRBJ2-7 TRBV4-3 many TRBD2 CASSQAPAGTYEQYF TGCGCCAGCAGCCAAGCCCCAGCGGGGACCTACGAGCAGTACTTC
TRBJ1-5 TRBV25-1 few . CASSASGLSNQPQHF TGTGCCAGCAGTGCATCGGGACTTAGCAATCAGCCCCAGCATTTT
TRBJ2-5 TRBV7-2 many TRBD2 CASSSRTSGRQETQYF TGTGCCAGCAGCTCCAGGACTAGCGGGAGACAAGAGACCCAGTACTTC
TRBJ1-4 TRBV14 . . CASSQTKGLEAEKLFF TGTGCCAGCAGCCAAACTAAGGGCTTAGAAGCCGAAAAACTGTTTTTT
TRBJ2-7 TRBV9 . TRBD1 CASSASTGASHEQYF TGTGCCAGCAGCGCCTCGACAGGGGCTAGTCACGAGCAGTACTTC
TRBJ1-5 TRBV20-1 many . CSASDRPEQPQHF TGCAGTGCTAGTGACAGGCCTGAACAGCCCCAGCATTTT
TRBJ2-6 TRBV10-3 . . CAISESEGILSGANVLTF TGTGCCATCAGTGAGTCGGAGGGAATCCTCTCTGGGGCCAACGTCCTGACTTTC
TRBJ1-2 TRBV6-5 few . CASSSAKSRVYTF TGTGCCAGCAGTTCCGCGAAATCCCGGGTCTACACCTTC
TRBJ1-5 TRBV28 many . CASRLGSGRNQPQHF TGTGCCAGCAGGTTGGGGTCCGGTCGCAATCAGCCCCAGCATTTT
TRBJ2-7 TRBV25-1 many TRBD1 CASRDRTGGYEQYF TGTGCCAGCAGAGATCGGACAGGGGGATACGAGCAGTACTTC
TRBJ1-5 TRBV28 few . CASHRSAGDQPQHF TGTGCCAGCCACAGGTCCGCAGGGGATCAGCCCCAGCATTTT
TRBJ1-5 TRBV4-2 . . CASSQVTHNQPQHF TGTGCCAGCAGCCAAGTCACTCACAATCAGCCCCAGCATTTT
TRBJ2-7 TRBV5-1 many . CASSVGRPLVEQYF TGCGCCAGCAGCGTGGGCCGGCCCCTAGTAGAGCAGTACTTC
TRBJ2-3 TRBV28 many . CASSSAGAGDTQYF TGTGCCAGCAGTTCCGCAGGAGCTGGGGATACGCAGTATTTT
TRBJ1-1 TRBV5-4 . . CASSLGRRKNTEAFF TGTGCCAGCAGCTTGGGGAGACGGAAGAACACTGAAGCTTTCTTT
TRBJ2-5 TRBV4-1 few TRBD2 CASSRLPGLKETQYF TGCGCCAGCAGCCGGCTACCGGGACTAAAAGAGACCCAGTACTTC
TRBJ1-4 TRBV27 many . CASREGAHGNEKLFF TGTGCCAGCAGAGAAGGGGCGCATGGAAATGAAAAACTGTTTTTT
TRBJ1-1 TRBV7-2 many . CASSLSGATEAFF TGTGCCAGCAGCTTATCCGGGGCCACTGAAGCTTTCTTT
TRBJ2-1 TRBV7-6 . . CASSGEGNNEQFF TGTGCCAGCAGCGGAGAGGGTAACAATGAGCAGTTCTTC
TRBJ2-4 TRBV18 . TRBD2 CASSPLAGALGENIQYF TGTGCCAGCTCACCACTAGCGGGGGCCCTAGGGGAGAACATTCAGTACTTC
TRBJ1-5 TRBV2 . . CASSGGRGQPQHF TGTGCCAGCAGTGGGGGCAGGGGACAGCCCCAGCATTTT
TRBJ1-1 TRBV7-9 many . CASSAPTEAFF TGTGCCAGCAGCGCCCCCACTGAAGCTTTCTTT
TRBJ2-7 TRBV7-2 . TRBD1 CASSSRQGSDEQYF TGTGCCAGCAGCTCCAGACAGGGGTCTGACGAGCAGTACTTC
TRBJ1-1 TRBV6-8 . TRBD1 CASSGETGKWVNTEAFF TGTGCCAGCAGCGGAGAGACAGGGAAGTGGGTGAACACTGAAGCTTTCTTT
TRBJ1-2 TRBV7-2 many TRBD1 CAGGPGQVGYTF TGTGCCGGGGGGCCGGGACAGGTTGGCTACACCTTC